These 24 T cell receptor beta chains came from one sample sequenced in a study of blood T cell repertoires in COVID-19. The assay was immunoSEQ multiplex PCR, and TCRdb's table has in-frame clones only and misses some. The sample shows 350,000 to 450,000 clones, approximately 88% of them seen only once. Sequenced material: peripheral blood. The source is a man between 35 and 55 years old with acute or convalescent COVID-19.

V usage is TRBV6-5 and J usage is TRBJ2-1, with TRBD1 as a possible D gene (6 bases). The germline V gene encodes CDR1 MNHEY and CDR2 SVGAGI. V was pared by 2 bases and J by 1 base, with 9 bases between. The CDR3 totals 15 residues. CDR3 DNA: TGTGCCAGCAGTTACCTCGGGACATCCTACAATGAGCAGTTCTTC. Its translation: CASSYLGTSYNEQFF.

The CDR3 protein is CASSARGETQYF. CDR3 bases: TGTGCCAGCAGCGCCAGGGGAGAGACCCAGTACTTC. V and J are TRBV9 and TRBJ2-5, with D possibly matching TRBD1 (6 bases). This CDR3 has 12 residues. Germline V gene sequence: CDR1 SGDLS, CDR2 YYNGEE. Trimming cost V 3 bases and J 4 bases, with 7 bases left between them.

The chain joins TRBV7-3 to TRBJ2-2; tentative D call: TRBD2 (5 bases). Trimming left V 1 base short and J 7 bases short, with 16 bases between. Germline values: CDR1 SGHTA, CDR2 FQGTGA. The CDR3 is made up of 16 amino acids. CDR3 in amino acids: CASSLNPSEVLGELFF. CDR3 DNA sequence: TGTGCCAGCAGCTTAAACCCCTCGGAGGTACTCGGGGAGCTGTTTTTT.

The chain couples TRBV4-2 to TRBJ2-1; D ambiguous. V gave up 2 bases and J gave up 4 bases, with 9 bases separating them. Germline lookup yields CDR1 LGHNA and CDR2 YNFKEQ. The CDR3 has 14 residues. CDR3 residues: CASSQIRNYNEQFF. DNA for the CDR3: TGTGCCAGCAGCCAAATCAGGAATTACAATGAGCAGTTCTTC.

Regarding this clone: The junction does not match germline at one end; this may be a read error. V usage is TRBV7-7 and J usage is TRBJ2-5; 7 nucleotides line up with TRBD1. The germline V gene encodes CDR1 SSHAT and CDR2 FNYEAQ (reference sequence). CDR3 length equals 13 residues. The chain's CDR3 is CASRGTEQETQYF. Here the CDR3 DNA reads TGTGCTAGCAGGGGGACAGAGCAAGAGACCCAGTACTTC.

The DNA for the CDR3 is TGTGCCAGTAGTGGAGACGGATACAATCAGCCCCAGCATTTT. Its protein is CASSGDGYNQPQHF. V usage is TRBV19 and J usage is TRBJ1-5; D unresolved. Trimming cost V 5 bases and J 3 bases, with 11 bases left between them. The CDR3 sequence is 14 residues long. Per the germline V gene, CDR1 is LNHDA and CDR2 is SQIVND (reference sequence).

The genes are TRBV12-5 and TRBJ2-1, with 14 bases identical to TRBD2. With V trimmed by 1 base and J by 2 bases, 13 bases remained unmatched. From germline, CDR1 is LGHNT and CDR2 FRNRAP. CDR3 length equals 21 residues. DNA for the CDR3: TGTGCTAGTGGTTTGGCCCCCGAAAGACTAGCGGGGGGGCATCCCTACAATGAGCAGTTCTTC. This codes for CASGLAPERLAGGHPYNEQFF.

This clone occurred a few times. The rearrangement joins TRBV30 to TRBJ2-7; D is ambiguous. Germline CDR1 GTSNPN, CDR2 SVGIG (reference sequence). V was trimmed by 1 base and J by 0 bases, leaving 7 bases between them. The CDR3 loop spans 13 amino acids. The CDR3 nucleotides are TGTGCCTGGAGTGGACATAGCTCCTACGAGCAGTACTTC. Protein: CAWSGHSSYEQYF.

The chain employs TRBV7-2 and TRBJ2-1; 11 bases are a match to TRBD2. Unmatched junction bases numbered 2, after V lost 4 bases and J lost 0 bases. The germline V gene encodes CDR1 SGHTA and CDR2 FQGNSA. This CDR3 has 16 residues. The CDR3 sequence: CASSSTSGSSYNEQFF. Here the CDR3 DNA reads TGTGCCAGCAGCTCTACTAGCGGGAGCTCCTACAATGAGCAGTTCTTC.

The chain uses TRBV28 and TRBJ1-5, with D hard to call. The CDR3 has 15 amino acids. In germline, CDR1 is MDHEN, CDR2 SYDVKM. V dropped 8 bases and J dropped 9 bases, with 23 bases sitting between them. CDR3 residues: CASRTDFELPGPQHF. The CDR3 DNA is TGTGCCAGCCGTACTGACTTTGAGCTCCCTGGGCCCCAGCATTTT.

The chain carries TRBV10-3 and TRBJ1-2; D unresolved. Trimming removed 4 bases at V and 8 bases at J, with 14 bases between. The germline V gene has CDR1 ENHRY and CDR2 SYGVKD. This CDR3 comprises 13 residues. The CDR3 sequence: CAISAGGSRGYTF. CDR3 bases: TGTGCCATCAGTGCGGGAGGGTCTCGGGGCTACACCTTC.

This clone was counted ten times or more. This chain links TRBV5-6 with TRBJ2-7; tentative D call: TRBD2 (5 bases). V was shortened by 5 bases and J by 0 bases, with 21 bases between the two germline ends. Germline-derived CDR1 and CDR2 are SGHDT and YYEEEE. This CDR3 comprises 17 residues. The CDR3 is CASSLNPGTTSSYEQYF. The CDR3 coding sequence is TGTGCCAGCAGTTTAAATCCGGGAACAACGAGCTCCTACGAGCAGTACTTC. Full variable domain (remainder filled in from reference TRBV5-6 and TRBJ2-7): DAGVTQSPTHLIKTRGQQVTLRCSPKSGHDTVSWYQQALGQGPQFIFQYYEEEERQRGNFPDRFSGHQFPNYSSELNVNALLLGDSALYLCASSLNPGTTSSYEQYFGPGTRLTVT.

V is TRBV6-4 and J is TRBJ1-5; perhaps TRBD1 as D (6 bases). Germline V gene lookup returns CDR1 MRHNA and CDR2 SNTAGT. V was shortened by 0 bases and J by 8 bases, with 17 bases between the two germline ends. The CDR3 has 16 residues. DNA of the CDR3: TGTGCCAGCAGTGACTCAGGGAGGGGGGGATTCGAGCCCCAGCATTTT. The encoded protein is CASSDSGRGGFEPQHF.

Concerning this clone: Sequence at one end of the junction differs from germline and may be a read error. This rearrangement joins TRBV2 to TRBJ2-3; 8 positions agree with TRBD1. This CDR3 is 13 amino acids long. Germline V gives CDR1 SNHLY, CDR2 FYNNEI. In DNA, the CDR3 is TGTGCCAGCGGATCGACATGGACAGGGCGGCCCCGATTT. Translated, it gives CASGSTWTGRPRF.

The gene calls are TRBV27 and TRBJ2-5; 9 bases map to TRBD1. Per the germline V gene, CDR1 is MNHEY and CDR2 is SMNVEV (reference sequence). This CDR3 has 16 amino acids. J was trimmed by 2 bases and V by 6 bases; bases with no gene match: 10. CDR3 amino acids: CASRPEPGQGQETQYF. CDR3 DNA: TGTGCCAGCAGGCCTGAACCGGGACAGGGACAAGAGACCCAGTACTTC.

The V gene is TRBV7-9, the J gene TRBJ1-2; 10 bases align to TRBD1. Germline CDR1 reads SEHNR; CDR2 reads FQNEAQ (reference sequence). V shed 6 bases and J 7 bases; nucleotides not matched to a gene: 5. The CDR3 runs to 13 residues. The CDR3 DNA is TGTGCCAGCAGTCCGACAGGGGGCTTTGGCTACACCTTC. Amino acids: CASSPTGGFGYTF.

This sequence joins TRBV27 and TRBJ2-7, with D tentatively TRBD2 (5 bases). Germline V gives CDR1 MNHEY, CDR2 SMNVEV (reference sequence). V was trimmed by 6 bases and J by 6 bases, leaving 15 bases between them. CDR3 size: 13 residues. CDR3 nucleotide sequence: TGTGCCAGCAGCCTTGGGGAGAGGTTCGAGCAGTACTTC. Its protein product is CASSLGERFEQYF.

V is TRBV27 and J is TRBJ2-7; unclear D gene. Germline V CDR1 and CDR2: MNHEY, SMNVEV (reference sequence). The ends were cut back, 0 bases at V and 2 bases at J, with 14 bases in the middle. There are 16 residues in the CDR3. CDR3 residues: CASSLSVSRQTYEQYF. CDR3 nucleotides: TGTGCCAGCAGTTTATCGGTTTCCAGACAAACCTACGAGCAGTACTTC.

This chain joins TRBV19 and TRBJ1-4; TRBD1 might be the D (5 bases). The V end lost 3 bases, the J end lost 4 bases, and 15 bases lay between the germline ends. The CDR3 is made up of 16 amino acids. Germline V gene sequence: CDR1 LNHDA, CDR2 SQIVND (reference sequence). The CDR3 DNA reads TGTGCCAGTAGTATTCGGGCAGGGCACGGTAATGAAAAACTGTTTTTT. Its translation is CASSIRAGHGNEKLFF.

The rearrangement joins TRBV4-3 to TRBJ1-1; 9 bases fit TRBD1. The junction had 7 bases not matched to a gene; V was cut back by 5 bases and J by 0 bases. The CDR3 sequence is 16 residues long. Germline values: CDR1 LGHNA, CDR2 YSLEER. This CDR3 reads CASSGETGGMNTEAFF. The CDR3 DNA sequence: TGCGCCAGCAGCGGCGAGACAGGGGGGATGAACACTGAAGCTTTCTTT.

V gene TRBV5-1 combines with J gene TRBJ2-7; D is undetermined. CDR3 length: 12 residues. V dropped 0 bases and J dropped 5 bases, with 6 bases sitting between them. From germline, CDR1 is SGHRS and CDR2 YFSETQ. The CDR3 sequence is CASSLASDEQYF. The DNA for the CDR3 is TGCGCCAGCAGCTTGGCCAGCGACGAGCAGTACTTC.

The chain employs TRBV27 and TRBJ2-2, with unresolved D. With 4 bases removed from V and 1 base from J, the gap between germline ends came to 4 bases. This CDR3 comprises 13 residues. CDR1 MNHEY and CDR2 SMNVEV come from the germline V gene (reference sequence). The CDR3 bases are TGTGCCAGCAGTTCAATGAACACCGGGGAGCTGTTTTTT. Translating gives CASSSMNTGELFF.

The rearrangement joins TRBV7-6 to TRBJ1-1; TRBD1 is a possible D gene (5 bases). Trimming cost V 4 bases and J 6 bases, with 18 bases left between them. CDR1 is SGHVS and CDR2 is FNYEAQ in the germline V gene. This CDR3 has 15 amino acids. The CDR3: CASSSYPGNGAEAFF. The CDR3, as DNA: TGTGCCAGCAGCTCTTATCCAGGGAATGGGGCTGAAGCTTTCTTT.

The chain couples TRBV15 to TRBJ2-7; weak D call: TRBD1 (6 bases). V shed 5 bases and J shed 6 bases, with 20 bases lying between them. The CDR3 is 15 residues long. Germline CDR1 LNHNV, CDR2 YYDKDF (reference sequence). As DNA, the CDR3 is TGTGCCACCAGCTACCCGACAGGCGTCCTTAGCGAGCAGTACTTC. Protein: CATSYPTGVLSEQYF.